Following are 2 T cell receptor beta chains from one sample sequenced in a study of T-cell memory formation after mild COVID-19. One entry per CDR3 protein, called by TCRdb with MiXCR from the 5' RACE reads. The table has 350,000 to 450,000 distinct CDR3 sequences, roughly 20% seen once. Sequenced input: PBMCs or a T cell subset sorted from them (not recorded which). The receptors here all came from an adult woman who had mild COVID-19 (a few samples of this study predate the infection). Cell type and time point are not known.

Many counts were recorded for this clonotype. The chain joins TRBV6-5 to TRBJ2-1, with unresolved D. Trimming left V 0 bases short and J 4 bases short, with 7 bases between. Germline V gene lookup returns CDR1 MNHEY and CDR2 SVGAGI. The CDR3 totals 14 residues. CDR3 amino acids: CASSYSGFYNEQFF. Written as DNA, the CDR3 is TGTGCCAGCAGTTACTCCGGCTTTTACAATGAGCAGTTCTTC.

The chain is built from TRBV6-1 and TRBJ2-1; D remains ambiguous. Germline assignment: CDR1 MNHNS and CDR2 SASEGT. The CDR3 is 14 residues long. V lost 1 base to trimming and J lost 5 bases, with 9 bases between them. The CDR3 reads CASSEVGSHNEQFF. The CDR3 DNA reads TGTGCCAGCAGTGAAGTCGGCAGCCACAATGAGCAGTTCTTC.